This T cell receptor beta chain was captured by sequencing in a study of blood T cell repertoires in COVID-19. Whole-study context: Some COVID-19 samples were acute and others convalescent; all came from the United States, Italy and Spain. The analysed material was cDNA or gDNA that came from T cells, B-cell-depleted T cells, or PBMCs.

The germline gives CDR1 SGHNT, CDR2 YYREEE (reference sequence). CDR3 length: 15 amino acids. J was trimmed by 3 bases and V by 0 bases; bases with no gene match: 2. Method: immunoSEQ multiplex PCR; TCRdb's copy keeps in-frame clones and lacks some. The sample includes about 130,000 clones, roughly 84% of them seen just once. The sample taken for sequencing was peripheral blood. The receptor was derived from a human donor in a cohort sampled during active COVID-19. J is TRBJ2-1 and V is TRBV5-4; 8 bases align to TRBD2. The CDR3 reads CASSLGSGNYNEQFF. Here the CDR3 DNA reads TGTGCCAGCAGCTTGGGTAGCGGGAACTACAATGAGCAGTTCTTC.